This T cell receptor (beta chain) stems from a study of cytomegalovirus exposure and HLA in healthy donors. Across the whole study: It was reported in a later analysis that the 100 to 150 validation repertoires used the same platform as the 666 first-cohort repertoires. Study-wide results and caveats: According to a subsequent analysis, TCR clusters from the first cohort were inclined to appear together in the 130 or so validation repertoires. The listing of 150 or so TCR beta chains classed them as cytomegalovirus-associated. Most TCR sequences were seen very rarely across donors, but some public TCRs occurred in many.

The table lists this clone with a count of one. The antigen remains unidentified. This CDR3 spans 15 amino acids. With 0 bases removed from V and 7 bases from J, the gap between germline ends came to 12 bases. Germline CDR1 LNHNV, CDR2 YYDKDF (reference sequence). TCRdb keeps only in-frame clones here, not all; method: immunoSEQ multiplex PCR. The sample records about 78,000 clones, about 95% being singletons. The receptor comes from a man aged 18-30 years in good health and CMV-seropositive. The sample taken for sequencing was PBMCs. The chain uses TRBV15 and TRBJ1-4; D is unresolved. The CDR3 is CATSRDPTRGEKLFF. CDR3 nucleotides: TGTGCCACCAGCAGAGATCCCACAAGAGGTGAAAAACTGTTTTTT.